Following are 8 T cell receptor beta chains from one sample sequenced in a study of human T cells and chemical hapten exposure. One entry per CDR3 protein, called by TCRdb with MiXCR from the RACE reads. The sample has fewer than 350,000 distinct CDR3 sequences, 7.5% to 9% seen once. Time point noted: pre-sensitization, week 0. Treatment indicated: therapeutic diphenylcyclopropenone sensitization with weekly scalp DPC. The material sequenced was whole blood, taken in connection with sensitization to the hapten diphenylcyclopropenone (DPC). Receptor source: a man aged 18 to 29 with alopecia areata. Some clones in this sample may be carry-over from other donors' samples.

The chain uses TRBV4-3 and TRBJ2-2; D remains ambiguous. Looked up from germline, CDR1 is LGHNA and CDR2 is YSLEER. The germline V and J ends were trimmed by 4 bases and 4 bases, with 22 bases remaining between them. CDR3 length equals 18 residues. In DNA form, the CDR3 reads TGCGCCAGCAGCCCCCCCCAACCGAACTCACGAATCACCGGGGAGCTGTTTTTT. Translation gives CASSPPQPNSRITGELFF.

This clonotype was detected a few times. The V call is TRBV12-3 or TRBV12-4, the J call TRBJ2-1, with 12 nucleotides matching TRBD2. Trimming cost V 6 bases and J 8 bases; bases outside gene matches: 5. This CDR3 has 14 residues. CDR3 nucleotides: TGTGCCAGCAGATTGACTAGCGGGGGTTATGAGCAGTTCTTC. Its translation is CASRLTSGGYEQFF.

Many counts were recorded for this clonotype. The CDR3 DNA reads TGTGCCAGCAGCGTACAGGGCTCAGATACGCAGTATTTT. Protein sequence: CASSVQGSDTQYF. This chain uses TRBV7-2 with TRBJ2-3; TRBD1 might be the D (6 bases). The V gene's germline CDR1 is SGHTA and CDR2 FQGNSA. The CDR3 spans 13 residues. V lost 5 bases to trimming and J lost 4 bases, with 10 bases between them.

This rearrangement joins TRBV12-3 or TRBV12-4 to TRBJ1-2; TRBD1 is a possible D gene (5 bases). The V end lost 6 bases, the J end lost 8 bases, and 10 bases lay between the germline ends. This CDR3 has 11 residues. The CDR3 region has the DNA TGTGCCAGCAGCCAGGGACCAGGCTACACCTTC. Translation: CASSQGPGYTF.

This clonotype has just a few counts. The chain couples TRBV24-1 to TRBJ2-3; 9 bases fit TRBD1. Trimming at V came to 3 bases and at J to 2 bases, leaving 8 bases not matched to a gene. CDR3 length equals 17 residues. Germline CDR1 is KGHDR and CDR2 is SFDVKD. The CDR3 sequence is CATSDPEGTGTTDTQYF. The CDR3 nucleotides are TGTGCCACCAGTGATCCGGAGGGGACAGGGACCACAGATACGCAGTATTTT.

Many counts were recorded for this clonotype. The rearrangement links TRBV3-1 to TRBJ2-3; the match to TRBD2 covers 9 bases. The CDR3 sequence is 15 residues long. V was pared by 4 bases and J by 0 bases, with 2 bases of the junction left unmatched. Germline V gene data show CDR1 as LGHDT and CDR2 as YNNKEL (reference sequence). This CDR3 is CASSRLAESTDTQYF. DNA for the CDR3: TGTGCCAGCAGCCGACTAGCGGAAAGCACAGATACGCAGTATTTT.

This clonotype was counted at least ten times. V is TRBV9 and J is TRBJ1-1, with 8 nucleotides matching TRBD1. Germline CDR1 and CDR2: SGDLS and YYNGEE. Trimming at V came to 2 bases and at J to 5 bases, leaving 8 bases not matched to a gene. The length of the CDR3 is 15 residues. The CDR3 DNA reads TGTGCCAGCAGCGTTGGTTCAGGGGGCTGGACTGAAGCTTTCTTT. It yields the protein CASSVGSGGWTEAFF.

In its sample, this clonotype was seen a few times. The genes are TRBV11-2 and TRBJ2-3, with 7 bases matching TRBD2. Germline trimming cut 2 bases from V and 3 bases from J; bases unmatched to any gene: 8. This CDR3 has 16 residues. Per germline, CDR1 SGHAT and CDR2 FQNNGV. The CDR3 coding sequence is TGTGCCAGCAGCTTAATGGCGGGACTATCTACAGATACGCAGTATTTT. It yields the protein CASSLMAGLSTDTQYF.